This T cell receptor (beta chain) was recorded in a study of blood T cell repertoires in COVID-19. In the study overall: Acute and convalescent COVID-19 samples came from the United States, Italy and Spain. T cells, B-cell-depleted T cells, or PBMCs provided the cDNA or gDNA that served as material.

Patients at the Seattle site were enrolled during active infection and followed longitudinally. Authors' methods: Estimates of nucleated cell counts were drawn from the amplification of reference gene primers. The assay was immunoSEQ multiplex PCR, and TCRdb's table has in-frame clones only and misses some. That table gives V, J and clone size, and the DNA gave D and trimming. Counted here are roughly 200,000 clones, roughly 79% occurring once; the ten biggest clones make up 8% to 13%. The CDR3 spans 15 residues. The V end was cut by 6 bases, the J end by 1 base, with 12 bases between. Germline V gene sequence: CDR1 SGHAT, CDR2 FQNNGV.

The J gene is TRBJ2-2, the V gene TRBV11-2; maybe TRBD2 (5 bases). The sequence came from a middle-aged woman with COVID-19, enrolled during active disease. Material: peripheral blood. The CDR3: CASSLRGENTGELFF. Written as DNA, the CDR3 is TGTGCCAGCAGTTTACGGGGTGAGAACACCGGGGAGCTGTTTTTT.